Detailed here is one T cell receptor (beta chain). Its matching antigen is unknown. Sequenced by immunoSEQ multiplex PCR; TCRdb stores in-frame clones only, minus some. The table lists about 66,000 clones, over 80% of them singletons, with 2.8% in the top ten. The sample belongs to a study of OX40 agonist ivuxolimab in advanced cancers. Study-wide background: Patients with hepatocellular carcinoma, melanoma, renal cell or head and neck cancer made up the dose-escalation patients.

CDR3 size: 15 residues. Germline CDR1 reads LGHNA; CDR2 reads YNFKEQ. J lost 5 bases, V lost 4 bases, and 9 bases had no gene match. Study-level points and caveats: More expanded clones were seen, on average, in CD8+ T cells than in CD4+. Clonal expansion by week 6 occurred in CD4+ and CD8+ blood T cells (at 0.1 to 3.0 mg/kg). Some patients who did not respond also had low normalized T-cell clonal expansion.

The sample here was CD4+ or CD8+ T cells sorted from blood, taken in a trial of the OX40 agonist ivuxolimab. The clonotype was recovered from an adult with an advanced solid tumor such as melanoma, head and neck, liver or kidney cancer. The genes are TRBV4-2 and TRBJ2-5, with 8 bases fitting TRBD2. The CDR3 is CASSRAGEAWETQYF. The CDR3 nucleotides read TGTGCCAGCAGCCGAGCGGGGGAGGCTTGGGAGACCCAGTACTTC.